These 20 T cell receptor beta chains share one sample of origin, sequenced in a study of identical twins. TCRdb independently ran MiXCR on the 5' RACE reads; one entry per CDR3 protein. The sample holds 200,000 to 300,000 distinct CDR3 sequences, 5.5% to 8% seen once. The data were also submitted as part of a second study, on yellow fever vaccine responses in identical twins.

Source material: memory (CD45RO+) T cells sorted from blood. These TCRs come from a woman between 18 and 29 years old in good health.

This clonotype was detected only a few times. V and J are TRBV11-2 and TRBJ2-3; perhaps TRBD2 as D (7 bases). CDR1 and CDR2 from the germline V gene are SGHAT and FQNNGV. This CDR3 contains 19 residues. The V end lost 4 bases, the J end lost 0 bases, and 23 bases lay between the germline ends. The CDR3 protein is CASSSREGGGMSSTDTQYF. CDR3 DNA: TGTGCCAGCAGCTCTCGCGAGGGGGGGGGTATGTCCAGCACAGATACGCAGTATTTT.

This clonotype was seen at least ten times. V usage is TRBV5-1 and J usage is TRBJ2-3, with TRBD1 as a possible D gene (5 bases). The CDR3 consists of 13 residues. Germline V CDR1 and CDR2: SGHRS, YFSETQ. V was clipped by 2 bases and J by 2 bases, with 6 bases between them. The CDR3 protein is CASSFRDTDTQYF. Written as DNA, the CDR3 is TGCGCCAGCAGCTTCAGGGACACAGATACGCAGTATTTT. The variable domain in full, with the rest retrieved from reference TRBV5-1 and TRBJ2-3, is KAGVTQTPRYLIKTRGQQVTLSCSPISGHRSVSWYQQTPGQGLQFLFEYFSETQRNKGNFPGRFSGRQFSNSRSEMNVSTLELGDSALYLCASSFRDTDTQYFGPGTRLTVL.

Ten or more counts support this clonotype. The chain couples TRBV28 to TRBJ2-3; a possible D gene is TRBD1 (5 bases). Germline V gene lookup returns CDR1 MDHEN and CDR2 SYDVKM. Trimming took 1 base from V and 1 from J, leaving 18 bases between them. The CDR3 covers 18 residues. The chain's CDR3 is CASSLLTATGDRTDTQYF. The CDR3 DNA is TGTGCCAGCAGTTTATTAACGGCCACAGGAGACCGCACAGATACGCAGTATTTT.

This clonotype was seen more than once but under ten times. This chain links TRBV10-3 with TRBJ2-2, with 7 bases that match TRBD1. Trimming took 8 bases from V and 3 from J; bases not matched to a gene: 12. Germline values: CDR1 ENHRY, CDR2 SYGVKD. The length of the CDR3 is 16 residues. CDR3 bases: TGTGCCATCCGTAAAGACAGGGTATCGGACACCGGGGAGCTGTTTTTT. It codes for CAIRKDRVSDTGELFF.

This clonotype was picked up many times. This chain uses TRBV7-6 with TRBJ2-7; D unresolved. CDR1 SGHVS and CDR2 FNYEAQ come from the germline V gene. Trimming pared 1 base from V and 2 bases from J, leaving 9 bases between. This CDR3 is 14 amino acids long. The CDR3 sequence: CASSLGASTYEQYF. In DNA, the CDR3 is TGTGCCAGCAGCTTAGGGGCTAGTACCTACGAGCAGTACTTC.

V is TRBV28 and J is TRBJ2-3, with D unclear. Trimming left V 1 base short and J 2 bases short, with 16 bases between. This CDR3 spans 17 amino acids. CDR1 is MDHEN and CDR2 is SYDVKM in the germline V gene. CDR3 coding DNA: TGTGCCAGCAGTTTATTAGTCCTAGACCGAGACACAGATACGCAGTATTTT. Translation gives CASSLLVLDRDTDTQYF.

This clonotype was observed a handful of times. The rearrangement uses TRBV3-1 and TRBJ2-1; 10 bases agree with TRBD2. This CDR3 comprises 15 residues. The V segment lost 1 base and the J segment 9 bases; nucleotides outside the gene matches: 6. Per germline, CDR1 LGHDT and CDR2 YNNKEL (reference sequence). CDR3 residues: CASSQGPLAGAEQFF. The CDR3 nucleotides are TGTGCCAGCAGCCAAGGTCCCCTAGCGGGAGCTGAGCAGTTCTTC.

This clonotype was recorded a few times. The V call is TRBV6-2 or TRBV6-3, the J call TRBJ2-2; 8 positions match TRBD1. The V gene end was trimmed by 5 bases and the J gene end by 5 bases; junction bases not matched to a gene: 4. Germline V gene lookup returns CDR1 MNHEY and CDR2 SVGEGT. The CDR3 length is 14 residues. CDR3 DNA: TGTGCCAGCAGTCCACAGGGGGAAACCGGGGAGCTGTTTTTT. This translates into CASSPQGETGELFF.

This clonotype was detected only a few times. The J gene is TRBJ2-3, the V gene TRBV29-1; 13 bases match TRBD2. With V trimmed by 7 bases and J by 0 bases, 7 bases remained unmatched. This CDR3 is 16 amino acids long. Germline V CDR1 and CDR2: SQVTM, ANQGSEA. The CDR3 DNA is TGCAGCGCCCGGACTAGCGGGGGAACTAGCACAGATACGCAGTATTTT. Protein sequence: CSARTSGGTSTDTQYF.

This clonotype has just a few counts. The chain has TRBV7-6 and TRBJ2-1; D is ambiguous. The length of the CDR3 is 15 residues. V lost 3 bases, J lost 0 bases, and 9 bases lay in between. Per the germline V gene, CDR1 is SGHVS and CDR2 is FNYEAQ. CDR3 DNA: TGTGCCAGCAGCTTCCGACTTAGCTCCTACAATGAGCAGTTCTTC. Translated: CASSFRLSSYNEQFF.

This clonotype is medium-sized (0.01 to 0.1%). This sequence joins TRBV5-1 and TRBJ2-7, with a weak D call TRBD1 (6 bases). The V end lost 4 bases, the J end lost 3 bases, and 11 bases lay between the germline ends. CDR1 and CDR2 from the germline V gene are SGHRS and YFSETQ. The CDR3 spans 13 residues. The CDR3 DNA follows: TGCGCCAGCAGCCCGGGACACGGCTACGAGCAGTACTTC. Translated, it gives CASSPGHGYEQYF.

This clonotype was observed a few times. V is TRBV6-5 and J is TRBJ1-5, with TRBD1 identical over 8 bases. This CDR3 is 14 amino acids long. Germline values: CDR1 MNHEY, CDR2 SVGAGI. Trimming at V came to 2 bases and at J to 6 bases, leaving 3 bases not matched to a gene. The chain's CDR3 is CASSYQTGAQPQHF. DNA for the CDR3: TGTGCCAGCAGTTACCAGACAGGGGCTCAGCCCCAGCATTTT.

This clonotype was observed many times. The gene calls are TRBV6-5 and TRBJ2-2, with D perhaps TRBD2 (5 bases). This CDR3 comprises 16 residues. The germline V gene encodes CDR1 MNHEY and CDR2 SVGAGI. Trimming took 0 bases from V and 1 from J, leaving 9 bases between them. CDR3: CASSYSQRKNTGELFF. The DNA for the CDR3 is TGTGCCAGCAGTTACTCTCAGCGGAAGAACACCGGGGAGCTGTTTTTT.

This clonotype was counted between two and nine times. The genes are TRBV3-1 and TRBJ2-3, with D hard to call. CDR3 size: 14 residues. Germline V CDR1 and CDR2: LGHDT, YNNKEL (reference sequence). V shed 3 bases and J shed 0 bases, with 7 bases lying between them. CDR3 sequence (DNA): TGTGCCAGCAGCCACCAGCTAAGCACAGATACGCAGTATTTT. It is translated as CASSHQLSTDTQYF.

This clonotype was counted ten times or more. V gene TRBV20-1 combines with J gene TRBJ1-5, with unresolved D. The CDR3 runs 12 residues. CDR1 DFQATT and CDR2 SNEGSKA come from the germline V gene (reference sequence). V dropped 3 bases and J dropped 1 base, with 4 bases sitting between them. The CDR3 spells CSARESNQPQHF. The CDR3 DNA reads TGCAGTGCTAGGGAAAGCAATCAGCCCCAGCATTTT.

This clonotype was counted only a few times. The chain combines TRBV5-1 with TRBJ2-3; 13 positions match TRBD2. Germline V gene sequence: CDR1 SGHRS, CDR2 YFSETQ. This CDR3 has 17 amino acids. V dropped 5 bases and J dropped 5; count of bases not matched to a gene: 11. The CDR3 reads CASRQTLAGGLGDTQYF. CDR3 DNA sequence: TGCGCCAGCAGACAGACACTAGCGGGGGGGCTAGGAGATACGCAGTATTTT.

This clonotype occurred many times. The gene calls are TRBV10-3 and TRBJ2-1; 9 positions agree with TRBD1. The CDR3 covers 15 residues. Unmatched junction bases numbered 8, after V lost 2 bases and J lost 9 bases. Germline CDR1 reads ENHRY; CDR2 reads SYGVKD. CDR3 DNA sequence: TGTGCCATCAGTGAGGCAGACAGGGGGAAGTCTGAGCAGTTCTTC. Its translation: CAISEADRGKSEQFF.

This clonotype was seen at least ten times. J is TRBJ1-6 and V is TRBV5-1; D is perhaps TRBD1 (5 bases). The CDR3 runs to 15 residues. Germline CDR1 and CDR2: SGHRS and YFSETQ. Trimming shortened V by 4 bases and J by 5 bases, and 13 bases separated the two germline ends. The CDR3, as DNA: TGCGCCAGCAGCGCCGGGACGGGAGATAATTCACCCCTCCACTTT. It is translated as CASSAGTGDNSPLHF. Full variable domain (outside the CDR3, taken from reference TRBV5-1 and TRBJ1-6): KAGVTQTPRYLIKTRGQQVTLSCSPISGHRSVSWYQQTPGQGLQFLFEYFSETQRNKGNFPGRFSGRQFSNSRSEMNVSTLELGDSALYLCASSAGTGDNSPLHFGNGTRLTVT.

This clonotype was seen many times. This rearrangement joins TRBV12-3 or TRBV12-4 to TRBJ2-3, with D hard to call. Trimming removed 4 bases at V and 1 base at J, with 6 bases between. There are 13 residues in the CDR3. CDR3 coding DNA: TGTGCCAGCAGTTCCTGGGGCACAGATACGCAGTATTTT. Its protein product is CASSSWGTDTQYF.

Many counts were recorded for this clonotype. The chain combines TRBV20-1 with TRBJ1-6; the D is unclear. With 2 bases removed from V and 13 bases from J, the gap between germline ends came to 9 bases. The CDR3 length is 11 residues. The germline V gene encodes CDR1 DFQATT and CDR2 SNEGSKA (reference sequence). In DNA form, the CDR3 reads TGCAGTGCTAGACGGGAGGGTCCCCTCCACTTT. Encoded protein: CSARREGPLHF.